Listed below are T cell receptor beta chains from one sample, sequenced in a study of blood T cell repertoires in COVID-19. TCRdb's copy holds only in-frame clones and misses some; the assay was immunoSEQ multiplex PCR. The table has about 370,000 clones, 90% to 95% seen once; the top ten hold more than 0.85%. Material for sequencing was PBMCs or T cells enriched from blood (not recorded which). These receptors were obtained from a woman aged 40 to 55 who had been exposed to COVID-19. Both conserved end residues are trimmed from each CDR3. A D gene is named only where the DNA matches it firmly.

V gene	D gene	CDR3 protein
TRBV5-6	-	ASSLGQGLYEQY
TRBV2	TRBD1	ASSGGQGRTEAF
TRBV30	-	AWSSGGWDGYT
TRBV11-3	-	ASSWQRNMNTEAF
TRBV5-1	-	ASSPEGGAGNQPQH
TRBV11-2	-	ASSLGLRRAGELF
TRBV19	-	ASSIAPGPQH
TRBV27	-	ASSLWGGQETQY
TRBV24-1	TRBD2	ATSDPTSGSYNEQF
TRBV9	TRBD1	ASSVDGTENTEAF
TRBV29-1	-	SVAKGEGYGYT
TRBV7-6	-	ASSLRRPGETQY
TRBV6-5	TRBD1	ASSYVRDRPGEAF
TRBV21-1	-	ASSPTLAGDTGELF
TRBV11-3	-	ASSFSVNNLLAYNEQF
TRBV6-8	-	ASSRGLNSMNTEAF
TRBV18	TRBD2	ASSPGTSGVNTGELF
TRBV19	-	ASSAVLRGTEAF
TRBV7-9	-	ASSLPGLGTEAF
TRBV18	-	ASSPFEGGDGYT
TRBV7-7	TRBD1	ASSLATRTGVSYEQY
TRBV29-1	-	SVNHRYGYT
TRBV10-2	TRBD1	ASRDRDGYT
TRBV7-9	TRBD2	ASSPREVAGETQY
TRBV30	TRBD2	AWSRAGGRSSYNEQF
TRBV3-1/TRBV3-2	-	ASSPTKHSLNGYT
TRBV9	-	ASSVGVGNQPQH
TRBV5-1	TRBD2	ASSFTSGGASEQF
TRBV3-1/TRBV3-2	-	ASSPGGYGYT
TRBV7-2	-	ASSLKGQRNQPQH
TRBV5-5	-	ASSLDPQGSYGYT
TRBV5-1	TRBD1	ASSSGDRADTEAF
TRBV6-5	-	ASSYSYSGNTIY
TRBV18	TRBD1	ASSLVGGLNTEAF
TRBV3-1/TRBV3-2	TRBD1	ASSPRGQGNPLGYT
TRBV9	TRBD2	ASSVVGASGVRGTDTQY
TRBV13	-	ASSIQGTGGGTQY
TRBV2	TRBD1	ASSAAGGGTEAF